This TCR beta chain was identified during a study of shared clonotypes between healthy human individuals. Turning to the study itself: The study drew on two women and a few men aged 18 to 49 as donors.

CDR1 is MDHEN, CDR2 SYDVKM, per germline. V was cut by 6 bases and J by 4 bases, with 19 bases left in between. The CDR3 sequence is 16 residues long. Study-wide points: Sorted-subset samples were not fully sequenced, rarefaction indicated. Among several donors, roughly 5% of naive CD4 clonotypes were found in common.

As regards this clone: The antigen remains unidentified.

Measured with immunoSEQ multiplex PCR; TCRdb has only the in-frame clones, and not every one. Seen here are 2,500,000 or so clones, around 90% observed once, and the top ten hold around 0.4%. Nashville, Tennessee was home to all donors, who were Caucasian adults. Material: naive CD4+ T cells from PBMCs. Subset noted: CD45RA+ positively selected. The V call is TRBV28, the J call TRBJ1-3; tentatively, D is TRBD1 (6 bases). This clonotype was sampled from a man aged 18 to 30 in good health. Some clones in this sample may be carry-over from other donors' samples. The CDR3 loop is CASRGRTARAGNTIYF. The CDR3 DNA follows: TGTGCCAGCAGAGGACGGACAGCCCGCGCCGGAAACACCATATATTTT.